In its sample, the clone carrying this TCR beta chain was seen many times. MiXCR was run by TCRdb on the RT-PCR reads, yielding one entry per CDR3 protein. The sample includes more than 550,000 distinct CDR3 sequences, 12% to 15% of them seen just once. This CDR3 is built from 11 residues. The V gene's germline CDR1 is MNHEY and CDR2 SMNVEV (reference sequence). V gave up 9 bases and J gave up 12 bases; unmatched junction bases: 8. V and J are TRBV27 and TRBJ1-1; TRBD1 matches 9 bases. The sequenced material came from memory CD4+ T cells from blood. The receptor was isolated from a female donor in good health, serving as a healthy control. CDR3 region: CASWGTGRTFF. In nucleotides, the CDR3 is TGTGCCAGTTGGGGGACAGGGAGAACTTTCTTT.